The clone carrying this TCR beta chain was recorded at least ten times. This entry is derived from a study of regulatory T cells in long-lasting Graves disease. V lost 1 base and J lost 10, with 11 bases in between. The CDR3 contains 13 residues. Germline CDR1 reads SEHNR; CDR2 reads FQNEAQ (reference sequence). Time point indicated: newly diagnosed GD, antithyroid drugs for less than 3 months. PBMCs provided the RNA from which the TCR library was made. CDR3-region Arm-PCR and iRepertoire HTBI primers produced the TCR beta libraries. TCRdb re-called the multiplex PCR reads with MiXCR, one entry per CDR3 protein. The sample lists fewer than 400,000 distinct CDR3 sequences, 15% to 20% occurring once.

The sample in question was peripheral blood mononuclear cells (PBMCs), obtained at new diagnosis, from a patient treated with antithyroid drugs. The TCR was taken from a female donor with Graves disease. The chain joins TRBV7-9 to TRBJ2-1, with D perhaps matching TRBD2 (5 bases). The CDR3 DNA is TGTGCCAGCAGCTTAGTCTTGCGCGGGGAGCAGTTCTTC. The encoded protein is CASSLVLRGEQFF.